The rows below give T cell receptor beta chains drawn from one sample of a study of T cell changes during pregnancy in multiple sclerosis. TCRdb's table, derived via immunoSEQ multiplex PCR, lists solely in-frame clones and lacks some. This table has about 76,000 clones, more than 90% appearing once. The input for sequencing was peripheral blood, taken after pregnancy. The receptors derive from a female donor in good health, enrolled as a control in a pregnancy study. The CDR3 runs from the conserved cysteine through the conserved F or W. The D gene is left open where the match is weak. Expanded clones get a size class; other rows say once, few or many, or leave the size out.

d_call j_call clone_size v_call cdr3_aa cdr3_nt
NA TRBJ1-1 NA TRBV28 CASSLEREAFF TGTGCCAGCAGTTTAGAACGGGAAGCTTTCTTT
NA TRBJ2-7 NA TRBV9 CASSVVFSGEQYF TGTGCCAGCAGCGTAGTATTTTCGGGAGAGCAGTACTTC
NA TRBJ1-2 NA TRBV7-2 CASSPLQIYGYTF TGTGCCAGCAGCCCCCTACAGATCTATGGCTACACCTTC
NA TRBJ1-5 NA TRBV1 CTSSRERRQPQHF TGCACCAGCAGCCGGGAGAGGCGTCAGCCCCAGCATTTT
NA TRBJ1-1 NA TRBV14 CASSPLGGDTEAFF TGTGCCAGCAGCCCCCTAGGCGGGGACACTGAAGCTTTCTTT
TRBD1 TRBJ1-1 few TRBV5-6 CASSLGTGRAFF TGTGCCAGCAGCCTGGGGACAGGGAGAGCTTTCTTT
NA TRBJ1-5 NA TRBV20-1 CSAKGDQPQHF TGCAGTGCAAAGGGAGATCAGCCCCAGCATTTT
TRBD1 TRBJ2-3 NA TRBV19 CANPGTGDTDTQYF TGTGCCAACCCCGGGACAGGGGACACAGATACGCAGTATTTT
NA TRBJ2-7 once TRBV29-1 CSVWIRGGAYEQYF TGCAGCGTTTGGATTCGAGGCGGAGCCTACGAGCAGTACTTC
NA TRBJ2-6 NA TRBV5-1 CASSLIQGSGANVLTF TGCGCCAGCAGCTTGATACAGGGTTCTGGGGCCAACGTCCTGACTTTC
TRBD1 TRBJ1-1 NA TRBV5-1 CASSRGQGNTEAFF TGCGCCAGCAGTCGGGGACAGGGGAACACTGAAGCTTTCTTT
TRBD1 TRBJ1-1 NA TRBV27 CASSLFARGEKAFF TGTGCCAGCAGTTTATTTGCCAGGGGGGAAAAAGCTTTCTTT
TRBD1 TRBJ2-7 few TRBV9 CASSLLRDSDEQYF TGTGCCAGCAGCCTATTACGGGACAGCGACGAGCAGTACTTC
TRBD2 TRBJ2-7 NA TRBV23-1 CASLSPGLAGDGEQYF TGCGCCAGCCTTTCGCCGGGGCTAGCGGGAGATGGGGAGCAGTACTTC
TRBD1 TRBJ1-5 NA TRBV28 CASSLSWTGGGKTSNQPQHF TGTGCCAGCAGTTTATCCTGGACAGGGGGCGGGAAAACTAGCAATCAGCCCCAGCATTTT
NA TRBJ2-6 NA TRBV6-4 CASSDGHHSGANVLTF TGTGCCAGCAGTGATGGCCACCACTCTGGGGCCAACGTCCTGACTTTC
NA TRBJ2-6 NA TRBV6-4 CASSRDSGANVLTF TGTGCCAGCAGTCGCGATTCAGGGGCCAACGTCCTGACTTTC
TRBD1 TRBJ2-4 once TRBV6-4 CASSERRGQGGDIQYF TGTGCCAGCAGCGAGCGAAGAGGACAGGGTGGCGACATTCAGTACTTC
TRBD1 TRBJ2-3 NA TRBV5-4 CASSRQGARGTDTQYF TGTGCCAGCAGCAGACAGGGGGCGCGTGGCACAGATACGCAGTATTTT
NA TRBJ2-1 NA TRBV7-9 CASSLDLLGGEQFF TGTGCCAGCAGCTTAGACCTCCTCGGAGGTGAGCAGTTCTTC
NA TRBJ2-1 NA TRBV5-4 CASNHLKGLYNEQFF TGTGCCAGCAATCATCTGAAGGGACTTTACAATGAGCAGTTCTTC
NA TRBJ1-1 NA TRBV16 CASSQLRGTEAFF TGTGCCAGCAGCCAGTTAAGGGGGACTGAAGCTTTCTTT
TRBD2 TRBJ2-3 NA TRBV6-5 CASTPRGADTDTQYF TGTGCCAGCACCCCGCGGGGGGCCGACACAGATACGCAGTATTTT
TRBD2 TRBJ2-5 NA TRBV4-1 CASSQVAGGPVTETQYF TGCGCCAGCAGCCAAGTGGCGGGAGGGCCAGTGACTGAGACCCAGTACTTC
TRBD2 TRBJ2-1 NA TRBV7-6 CASSLGSSGSNEQFF TGTGCCAGCAGCTTAGGTTCTAGCGGCAGCAATGAGCAGTTCTTC